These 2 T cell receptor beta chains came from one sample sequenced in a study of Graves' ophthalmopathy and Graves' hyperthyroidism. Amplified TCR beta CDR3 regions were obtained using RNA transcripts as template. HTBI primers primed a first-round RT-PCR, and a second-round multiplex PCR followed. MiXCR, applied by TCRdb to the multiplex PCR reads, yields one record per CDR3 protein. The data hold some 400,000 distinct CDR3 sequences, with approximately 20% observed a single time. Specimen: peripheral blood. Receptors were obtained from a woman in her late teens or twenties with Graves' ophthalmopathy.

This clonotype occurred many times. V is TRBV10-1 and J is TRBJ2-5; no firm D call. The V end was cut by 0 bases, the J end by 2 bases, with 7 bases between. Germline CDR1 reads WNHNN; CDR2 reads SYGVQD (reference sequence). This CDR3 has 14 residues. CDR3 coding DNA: TGCGCCAGCAGTGAGTCGGGCCGACAAGAGACCCAGTACTTC. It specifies CASSESGRQETQYF.

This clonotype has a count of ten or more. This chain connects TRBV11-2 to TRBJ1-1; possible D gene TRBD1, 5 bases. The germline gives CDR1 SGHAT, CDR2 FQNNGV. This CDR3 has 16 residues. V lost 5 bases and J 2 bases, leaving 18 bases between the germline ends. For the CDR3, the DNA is TGTGCCAGCAGCCCCCGTCGGGGAGGGGTAAACACTGAAGCTTTCTTT. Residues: CASSPRRGGVNTEAFF.